The present T cell receptor beta chain was sequenced within a study of cytomegalovirus exposure and HLA in healthy donors. Study outcomes and limitations: A prior analysis recorded that most TCR beta V segments were productive about 87% or about 30% of the time. What a later analysis showed was that several of the most significant clusters appeared linked to common viral pathogens. Reportedly, fewer N-insertions than the approximately 650-donor mean appeared in an Asian-associated ancestry cluster in a later analysis.

This CDR3 comprises 15 residues. Germline CDR1 SGHRS, CDR2 YFSETQ. With 4 bases clipped from V and 2 bases from J, the junction kept 7 bases outside the gene matches. Primers included in the PCR were 60 Vbeta and 13 Jbeta primers. The method was immunoSEQ multiplex PCR; TCRdb's version includes in-frame clones alone and lacks a portion of them. The sample carries some 190,000 clones, roughly 77% recorded once. On this clone: Its antigen is currently unknown.

This clonotype was obtained from a woman in her fifties or sixties in good health and CMV-seronegative. Sequencing was carried out using PBMCs. This chain uses TRBV5-1 with TRBJ1-1; 8 nucleotides line up with TRBD1. CDR3 sequence reads: CASSPGGQGNTEAFF. CDR3 nucleotide sequence: TGCGCCAGCAGCCCGGGTGGACAGGGCAACACTGAAGCTTTCTTT.